A single sample gave rise to the 11 T cell receptor beta chains below, sequenced in a study of T cells of healthy individuals. MiXCR, applied by TCRdb to the 5' RACE reads, yields one record per CDR3 protein. The sample includes 90,000 to 100,000 distinct CDR3 sequences, under 20% of them seen just once. These receptors all stem from a human donor in good health.

The rearrangement links TRBV9 to TRBJ1-2, with D possibly being TRBD1 (5 bases). CDR3 length: 10 amino acids. Trimming removed 7 bases at V and 8 bases at J, with 9 bases between. Germline CDR1 reads SGDLS; CDR2 reads YYNGEE. Written as DNA, the CDR3 is TGTGCCAGCGGGGGGGACGGCTACACCTTC. Translating gives CASGGDGYTF.

The genes are TRBV18 and TRBJ2-3; TRBD2 aligns across 9 bases. Trimming removed 3 bases from V and 3 bases from J; junction bases left unmatched: 4. The CDR3 loop spans 15 amino acids. In germline, CDR1 is KGHSH, CDR2 LQKENI. CDR3 residues: CASSPSGRRTDTQYF. The CDR3 DNA reads as TGTGCCAGCTCACCTAGCGGGAGACGTACAGATACGCAGTATTTT.

V and J are TRBV6-2 or TRBV6-3 and TRBJ1-5; unclear D gene. The CDR3 sequence is 12 residues long. Deletions cut 5 bases from V and 2 bases from J, with 4 bases between. Germline-derived CDR1 and CDR2 are MNHEY and SVGEGT. The CDR3 loop reads CASSRGNQPQHF. The CDR3 nucleotides are TGTGCCAGCAGTCGGGGCAATCAGCCCCAGCATTTT.

In this sample, this clonotype turned up a few times. V gene TRBV2 combines with J gene TRBJ1-6; D not resolved. Germline CDR1 is SNHLY and CDR2 is FYNNEI. Trimming left V 6 bases short and J 0 bases short, with 12 bases between. The CDR3 runs 16 residues. The DNA of the CDR3 is TGTGCCAGCAGCCCCCGGTTACGCTCCTATAATTCACCCCTCCACTTT. Translated: CASSPRLRSYNSPLHF.

The chain links TRBV2 to TRBJ1-2; 7 bases are shared with TRBD1. The CDR3 has 14 residues. Per germline, CDR1 SNHLY and CDR2 FYNNEI. V shed 7 bases and J 5 bases; nucleotides not matched to a gene: 10. CDR3 nucleotides: TGTGCCAGCATTACCGACAGGGACACTTATGGCTACACCTTC. Translated: CASITDRDTYGYTF. Full variable domain (missing parts from reference TRBV2 and TRBJ1-2): EPEVTQTPSHQVTQMGQEVILRCVPISNHLYFYWYRQILGQKVEFLVSFYNNEISEKSEIFDDQFSVERPDGSNFTLKIRSTKLEDSAMYFCASITDRDTYGYTFGSGTRLTVV.

The chain joins TRBV3-1 to TRBJ1-1; a weak D match, TRBD1 (6 bases). Germline lookup yields CDR1 LGHDT and CDR2 YNNKEL (reference sequence). V lost 1 base and J lost 4, with 25 bases in between. This CDR3 contains 19 residues. The CDR3 bases are TGTGCCAGCAGCCAAGTTGGCCGAGGGGGAGCAGGGGTCGGCACTGAAGCTTTCTTT. Its protein is CASSQVGRGGAGVGTEAFF.

As to this clonotype: A junction end diverges from the germline sequence, so it may reflect a read error. This chain joins TRBV7-2 and TRBJ2-1, with D uncertain. The CDR3 has 13 residues. Germline V gene sequence: CDR1 SGHTA, CDR2 FQGNSA. Here the CDR3 reads CASSLYSHNEQFF. As DNA, the CDR3 is TGTGCCAGCAGCTTATACTCCCACAATGAGCAGTTCTTC.

This clonotype has only a few counts. The V and J genes are TRBV4-2 and TRBJ1-6; D is undetermined. Trimming removed 3 bases at V and 7 bases at J, with 7 bases between. The CDR3 runs 13 residues. Germline CDR1 and CDR2: LGHNA and YNFKEQ. The CDR3, as DNA: TGTGCCAGCAGCCAGGGGTTGAATTCACCCCTCCACTTT. This codes for CASSQGLNSPLHF.

The chain couples TRBV7-9 to TRBJ2-7; D may match TRBD1 or TRBD2 (5 bases each). The CDR3 length is 17 residues. The V gene lost 5 bases and the J gene lost 4 bases, with 24 bases spanning the gap. Germline CDR1 is SEHNR and CDR2 is FQNEAQ (reference sequence). Written as DNA, the CDR3 is TGTGCCAGCAGCGACTCCACGGGTACGGGACCGAGATACGAGCAGTACTTC. Amino acid sequence: CASSDSTGTGPRYEQYF.

The sample holds a few counts of this clonotype. Here the CDR3 reads CASRSYRVRGEAFF. Here the CDR3 DNA reads TGTGCCAGCAGATCTTATAGGGTTCGGGGTGAAGCTTTCTTT. V is TRBV12-3 or TRBV12-4 and J is TRBJ1-1; no reliable D call. The V end lost 6 bases, the J end lost 7 bases, and 18 bases lay between the germline ends. The CDR3 spans 14 residues.

The table lists this clonotype with a few counts. The chain joins TRBV5-5 to TRBJ1-5, with 7 bases aligning to TRBD1. V shed 3 bases and J 2 bases; nucleotides not matched to a gene: 5. Looked up from germline, CDR1 is SGHKS and CDR2 is YYEKEE (reference sequence). The CDR3 runs to 15 residues. The CDR3 sequence is CASSSSGGGNQPQHF. The CDR3 bases are TGTGCCAGCAGCTCGTCAGGGGGGGGCAATCAGCCCCAGCATTTT.